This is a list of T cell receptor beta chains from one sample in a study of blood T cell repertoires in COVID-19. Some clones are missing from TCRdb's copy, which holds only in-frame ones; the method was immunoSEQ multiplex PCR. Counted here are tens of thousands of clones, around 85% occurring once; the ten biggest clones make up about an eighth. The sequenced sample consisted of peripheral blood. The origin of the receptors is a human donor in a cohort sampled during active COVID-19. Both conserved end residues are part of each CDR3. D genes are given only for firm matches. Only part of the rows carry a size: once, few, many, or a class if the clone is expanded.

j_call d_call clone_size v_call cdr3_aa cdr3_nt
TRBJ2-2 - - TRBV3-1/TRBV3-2 CASSRWEYTGELFF TGTGCCAGCAGCCGTTGGGAGTACACCGGGGAGCTGTTTTTT
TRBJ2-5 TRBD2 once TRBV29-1 CSEAGTSGSKETQYF TGCAGCGAGGCCGGGACTAGCGGGAGTAAAGAGACCCAGTACTTC
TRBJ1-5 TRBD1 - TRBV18 CASSPGQGGGQPQHF TGTGCCAGCTCACCGGGACAGGGGGGAGGTCAGCCCCAGCATTTT
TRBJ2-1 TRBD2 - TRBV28 CASSLAGGQTYNEQFF TGTGCCAGCAGTTTAGCGGGAGGACAAACCTACAATGAGCAGTTCTTC
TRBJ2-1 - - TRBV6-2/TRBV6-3 CASSSNGRNEQFF TGTGCCAGCAGTAGCAACGGTCGGAATGAGCAGTTCTTC
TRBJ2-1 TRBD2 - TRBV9 CASRSLAGVEDEQFF TGTGCCAGCAGATCTTTAGCGGGAGTAGAGGATGAGCAGTTCTTC
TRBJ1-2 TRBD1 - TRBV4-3 CASSQDRGRGYYGYTF TGCGCCAGCAGCCAAGATCGGGGCAGGGGGTACTATGGCTACACCTTC
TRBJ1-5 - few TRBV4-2 CASSQDLSNQPQHF TGTGCCAGCAGCCAAGATCTAAGTAATCAGCCCCAGCATTTT
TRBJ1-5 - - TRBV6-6 CASSYQGSNQPQHF TGTGCCAGCAGTTATCAGGGAAGCAATCAGCCCCAGCATTTT
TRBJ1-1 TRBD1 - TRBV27 CASRGQGNTEAFF TGTGCCAGCAGGGGACAGGGAAACACTGAAGCTTTCTTT
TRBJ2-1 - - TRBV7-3 CASSPSGIRDEQFF TGTGCCAGCAGCCCGTCCGGGATAAGGGATGAGCAGTTCTTC
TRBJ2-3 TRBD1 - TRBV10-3 CAISETGGSPDTQYF TGTGCCATCAGTGAGACAGGGGGGAGCCCAGATACGCAGTATTTT
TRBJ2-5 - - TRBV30 CAWSLQDRRETQYF TGTGCCTGGAGTCTCCAAGACAGGAGGGAGACCCAGTACTTC
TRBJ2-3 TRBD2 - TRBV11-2 CASSVPSGGTDTQYF TGTGCCAGCAGCGTCCCTAGCGGGGGAACAGATACGCAGTATTTT
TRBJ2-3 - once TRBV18 CASSPGGADTQYF TGTGCCAGCTCACCTGGGGGCGCAGATACGCAGTATTTT
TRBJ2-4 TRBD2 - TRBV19 CASALASGRADVKNIQYF TGTGCCAGCGCCTTAGCTAGCGGGAGGGCCGATGTCAAAAACATTCAGTACTTC
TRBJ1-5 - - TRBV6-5 CASSYSDSLDQPQHF TGTGCCAGCAGTTACTCGGACAGTTTGGATCAGCCCCAGCATTTT
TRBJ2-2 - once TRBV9 CASSVGVSPRGTGELFF TGTGCCAGCAGCGTAGGGGTGAGCCCAAGGGGTACCGGGGAGCTGTTTTTT
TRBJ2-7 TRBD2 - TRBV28 CASSLAGTRVYEQYF TGTGCCAGCAGTTTAGCCGGGACTAGGGTTTACGAGCAGTACTTC
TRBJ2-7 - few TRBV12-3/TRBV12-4 CASSYRRRYEQYF TGTGCCAGCAGTTATAGGAGGCGATACGAGCAGTACTTC
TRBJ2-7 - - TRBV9 CASSGGAAVTSYEQYF TGTGCCAGCAGTGGGGGGGCAGCGGTTACATCCTACGAGCAGTACTTC
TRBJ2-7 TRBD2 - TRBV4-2 CASSPPGLGAYEQYF TGTGCCAGCAGCCCCCCGGGACTAGGGGCCTACGAGCAGTACTTC
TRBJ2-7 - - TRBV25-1 CASSFDLAGYEQYF TGTGCCAGCAGCTTTGATTTAGCTGGCTACGAGCAGTACTTC
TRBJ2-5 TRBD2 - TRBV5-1 CASGLAGGEETQYF TGCGCCAGCGGATTAGCGGGGGGAGAAGAGACCCAGTACTTC
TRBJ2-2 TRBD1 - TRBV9 CASSVGTGDGELFF TGTGCCAGCAGCGTCGGGACAGGGGACGGGGAGCTGTTTTTT
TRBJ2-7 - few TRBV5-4 CASKLSGGLGEQYF TGTGCCAGCAAACTTAGCGGTGGGCTCGGAGAGCAGTACTTC
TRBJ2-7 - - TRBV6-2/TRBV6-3 CASSYNQRTATYEQYF TGTGCCAGCAGTTACAACCAGCGCACTGCAACCTACGAGCAGTACTTC
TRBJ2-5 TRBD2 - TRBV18 CASSPRTSLETQYF TGTGCCAGCTCACCCAGGACTAGCCTAGAGACCCAGTACTTC
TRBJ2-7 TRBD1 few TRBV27 CASSSLKGAMVLVYF TGTGCCAGCAGTTCCCTAAAGGGGGCGATGGTCTTAGTGTACTTC
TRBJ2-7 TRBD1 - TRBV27 CASRWTGASEQYF TGTGCCAGCAGGTGGACAGGGGCGTCCGAGCAGTACTTC
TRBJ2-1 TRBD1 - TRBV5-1 CASSMGQGSYNEQFF TGCGCCAGCAGCATGGGACAGGGTTCCTACAATGAGCAGTTCTTC
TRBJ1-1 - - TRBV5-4 CASSEKTVNTEAFF TGTGCCAGCAGCGAAAAAACGGTGAACACTGAAGCTTTCTTT
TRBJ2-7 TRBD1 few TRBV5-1 CASSWPGTVREQYF TGCGCCAGCAGCTGGCCCGGGACAGTCCGCGAGCAGTACTTC
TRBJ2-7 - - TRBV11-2 CASSLKAFGTFHEQYF TGTGCCAGCAGCTTAAAGGCGTTTGGGACTTTCCACGAGCAGTACTTC
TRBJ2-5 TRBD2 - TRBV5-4 CASRSLGGSKETQYF TGTGCCAGCAGATCCCTGGGCGGGAGTAAAGAGACCCAGTACTTC
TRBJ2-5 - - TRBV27 CASSPWRVGETQYF TGTGCCAGCAGTCCGTGGAGGGTAGGGGAGACCCAGTACTTC
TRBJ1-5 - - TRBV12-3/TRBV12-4 CASSPTGNQPQHF TGTGCCAGCAGTCCTACAGGAAATCAGCCCCAGCATTTT
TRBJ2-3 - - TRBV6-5 CAGQITSTDTQYF TGTGCCGGACAGATCACTAGCACAGATACGCAGTATTTT
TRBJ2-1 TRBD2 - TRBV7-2 CASSLVRLLAGRSYNEQFF TGTGCCAGCAGCTTGGTTCGGTTGCTAGCGGGCCGCTCCTACAATGAGCAGTTCTTC
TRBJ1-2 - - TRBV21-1 CASSSFRASSGYTF TGTGCCAGCAGCTCTTTCCGTGCCTCGAGTGGCTACACCTTC
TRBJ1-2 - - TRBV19 CASSLQWGGSHGYTF TGTGCCAGTAGTCTCCAGTGGGGAGGGTCGCATGGCTACACCTTC
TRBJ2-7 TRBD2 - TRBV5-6 CASSAFELAGGREQYF TGTGCCAGCAGCGCCTTTGAACTAGCGGGAGGTCGAGAGCAGTACTTC
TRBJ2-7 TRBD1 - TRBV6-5 CASNPGGGYEQYF TGTGCCAGCAACCCAGGGGGCGGGTACGAGCAGTACTTC
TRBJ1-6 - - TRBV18 CASSTRDGNSPLHF TGTGCCAGCTCAACCAGGGATGGCAATTCACCCCTCCACTTT
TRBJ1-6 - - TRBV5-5 CASSPSSYNSPLHF TGTGCCAGCAGCCCGAGCTCCTATAATTCACCCCTCCACTTT
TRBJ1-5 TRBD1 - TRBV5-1 CASSLGQGRDQPQHF TGCGCCAGCAGCTTGGGACAGGGAAGAGATCAGCCCCAGCATTTT
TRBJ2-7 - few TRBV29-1 CSVEWQGYEQYF TGCAGCGTTGAGTGGCAGGGCTACGAGCAGTACTTC
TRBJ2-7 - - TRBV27 CASRSQGVPSYEQYF TGTGCCAGCAGATCTCAAGGGGTACCTTCCTACGAGCAGTACTTC
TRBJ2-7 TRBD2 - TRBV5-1 CASSPSGGPYEQYF TGCGCCAGCAGCCCTAGCGGGGGACCCTACGAGCAGTACTTC
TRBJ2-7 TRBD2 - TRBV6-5 CATSGELAGVNEQYF TGTGCCACCTCTGGTGAGCTAGCGGGAGTCAACGAGCAGTACTTC